Each of the 2 T cell receptor beta chains below was sequenced from the same sample in a study of blood T cell repertoires in COVID-19. Clones were sequenced by immunoSEQ multiplex PCR, and TCRdb holds only the in-frame ones, with some missing. The sample shows 270,000 or so clones, roughly 91% of them seen only once. Sample: PBMCs or T cells enriched from blood (not recorded which). The source of these receptors is a woman aged 40 to 50 with acute COVID-19.

The CDR3 nucleotides are TGTGCCAGCAGCTTAGGGGATTGGCGGGGGGGCCGCACAGATACGCAGTATTTT. Amino acids: CASSLGDWRGGRTDTQYF. V usage is TRBV7-9 and J usage is TRBJ2-3; 9 bases line up with TRBD2. The V segment lost 1 base and the J segment 1 base; nucleotides outside the gene matches: 9. The CDR3 contains 18 residues. CDR1 and CDR2 from the germline V gene are SEHNR and FQNEAQ (reference sequence).

The chain combines TRBV19 with TRBJ2-2; 14 bases are shared with TRBD2. The CDR3 extends over 16 amino acids. V lost 6 bases, J lost 5 bases, and 5 bases stayed unmatched. CDR1 LNHDA and CDR2 SQIVND come from the germline V gene (reference sequence). The CDR3 DNA reads TGTGCCAGTAGAGGACTAGCGGGAGGCTTTACCGGGGAGCTGTTTTTT. Its translation is CASRGLAGGFTGELFF.